This T cell receptor (beta chain) is from a study of T cell responses to AZD1222 COVID-19 vaccine (dated by TCRdb to about 2021). In terms of the full investigation: AZD1222 recipients with second doses at about 4 weeks or about 12 weeks were pooled, because spike-specific TCR depth and breadth did not differ between schedules. A total of over 230 trial participants underwent TCR sequencing, of whom 207 received two doses of AZD1222 and about 26 received two doses of the MenACWY control vaccine. Trial participants were enrolled by age into subgroups of 18-55, 56-69 and 70-plus years, and about 150, 27 and 61 TCR-sequenced participants, respectively, were included in these subgroups.

Clipping removes 3 bases from V and 8 bases from J, with 8 as the unmatched junction base count. The CDR3, from cysteine to phenylalanine, totals 15 residues. This entry keeps only the CDR3 DNA: 45 bases, framed from base 1. From a lookup of the germline V gene, CDR1 and CDR2 are SGDLS and YYNGEE. General study outcomes and caveats: Because no samples from the day 14 peak response were available, repertoires could be characterized only after the peak T cell response. Vaccine-associated CD4 TCRs spanned the whole spike protein, with dominant responses in regions 160-218 and 743-854. In the small 56-69-year group, the increase in depth fell short of significance, most likely because of low power. Most participants were white British and females outnumbered males, and the authors suggested that clonal diversity may have been underestimated. Conclusions about previously exposed vaccinees are limited because only six or seven AZD1222 recipients were SARS-CoV-2 seropositive at baseline. A significant rise in spike-specific TCR breadth and depth was observed after two AZD1222 doses relative to day 0 and relative to MenACWY recipients. Nearly half of unique spike-specific TCRs reportedly recognized epitopes outside regions mutated in the B.1.351 and B.1.1.7 variants.

The CDR3 regions of human TCRbeta chains were analyzed by immunosequencing. Concerning the study's data processing: Repertoire TCRs were matched against a reference library of SARS-CoV-2-specific TCRs generated with the MIRA antigen-specificity platform. Breadth was defined as the fraction of unique TCRs that were SARS-CoV-2-associated. Depth was defined as the fraction of total T cells that were SARS-CoV-2-associated. Using the MIRA data, each spike-specific TCR was mapped to the spike region that the TCR reacts to and placed in a CD4 or CD8 class. Log10-transformed breadth and depth values were compared by one-way ANOVA with Sidak's multiple comparisons tests. The clones in this table, taken by TCRdb from immuneACCESS, are in-frame only. Not every clone is retained; where verified, under half of the shortfall comes from an unresolved V gene, and the cause of the rest is unknown. V and J calls and clone size follow that table, whereas D and trimming were derived from the DNA. Here the sample has about 130,000 clones; just over 85% occur a single time. The ten largest make up over 6.5% of the sample.

The time point label corresponds to: baseline before first vaccination. Vaccinee samples came from UK trials COV001 and COV002, including a single-blind randomized controlled phase 2/3 trial of AZD1222 (ChAdOx1 nCoV-19) in healthy adults. For TCRbeta chain sequencing, PBMC samples were collected from trial participants at day 0 and at day 28 after the second dose. Details on this clone: Its recognized antigen is unknown. Base quality data are lacking; no much larger clone is found one base away.

Recombination connected TRBV9 to TRBJ1-2, with 12 bases matching TRBD1. The receptor comes from an adult in good health. Sequenced material: peripheral blood, taken on day 0 of AZD1222 vaccination. The CDR3 reads CASSGGQGAIKGYTF. The DNA reads TGTGCCAGCAGCGGGGGACAGGGGGCTATTAAAGGCTACACCTTC.